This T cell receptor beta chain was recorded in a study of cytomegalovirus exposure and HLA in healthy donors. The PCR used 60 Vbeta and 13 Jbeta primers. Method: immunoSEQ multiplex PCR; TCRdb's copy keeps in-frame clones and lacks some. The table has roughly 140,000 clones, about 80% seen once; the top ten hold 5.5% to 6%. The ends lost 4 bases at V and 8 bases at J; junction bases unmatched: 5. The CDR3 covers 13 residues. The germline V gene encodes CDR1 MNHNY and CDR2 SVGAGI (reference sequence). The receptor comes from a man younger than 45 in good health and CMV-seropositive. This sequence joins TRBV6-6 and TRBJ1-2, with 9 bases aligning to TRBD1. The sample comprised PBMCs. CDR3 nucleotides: TGTGCCAGCAGTTCCGGGACAGGGAGCGGCTACACCTTC. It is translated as CASSSGTGSGYTF.